The entry below gives a single T cell receptor (beta chain) sequence along with its context. Its antigen remains unidentified. Base quality data are lacking; no much larger clone is found one base away. TCRbeta CDR3 regions were amplified from genomic DNA by means of the immunoSEQ Assay, a bias-controlled multiplex PCR. The original methods were these. Nucleated cell counts per sample were estimated from amplification of reference gene primers within the assay. To quantify the absolute abundance of each unique TCRbeta CDR3 rearrangement, sequence reads were collapsed and filtered. For each sample, productive Simpson clonality was calculated as the square root of Simpson's diversity index over productive rearrangements. The table comes from immuneACCESS by way of TCRdb, which keeps in-frame sequences with V and J called. Part of the clones is missing from these tables; in studies checked, under half for an unresolved V gene and the rest for unknown reasons. From that table come the V and J calls and clone size; the DNA was used to work out D and trimming. In this sample the table shows 120,000 or so clones, around four fifths of which occur a single time. The ten most abundant clones make up 5.9% of the sample.

These data are taken from a study of blood T cell repertoires in COVID-19 (dated by TCRdb to the early 2020s). About the study as a whole: Collaborator samples came from the United States, Italy and Spain and covered acute and convalescent phases of COVID-19. The material from the prospective study consisted of cDNA or gDNA derived from T cells, B-cell-depleted T cells, or PBMCs. Deeply sampled blood TCRbeta repertoires from subjects exposed to, actively infected with, or recovered from COVID-19 were included in the dataset. The repertoires were made available in a free public database intended to serve as a resource for research on the immune response to SARS-CoV-2. Samples came from the ongoing ImmuneRACE study (first 160 participants) plus 1,254 subjects from 6 global collaborators. A de-identified subject ID, COVID-19 status, age in years and sex were almost always included in the sample metadata. Where available, HLA class I and class II types were taken from metadata supplied by the sample provider and were not determined by assay-based typing. Beyond this particular receptor, the publication reports: The amount of clinical and demographic metadata varied by source and participant and was provided uncurated.

V loses 1 base of germline sequence and J loses 5 bases, and the interval between the two ends is 15 bases. The germline V gene yields SGHVS for CDR1 and FNYEAQ for CDR2. The cysteine opens and the phenylalanine closes a CDR3 of 16 amino acids. Solely the CDR3 DNA is kept, with 48 bases framed from the first base. Collaborating institutions collected whole blood in K2EDTA tubes following their own protocols. For TCRbeta analysis, collaborators shipped samples in one of three forms: frozen whole blood, isolated PBMCs, or DNA extracted from either of those sample types. The sequence was collected from a man of 80 years or more with active or convalescent COVID-19. The sample consisted of peripheral blood. The chain couples TRBV7-6 to TRBJ1-5; the D gene is perhaps TRBD1, from 6 matching bases. The CDR3 region: CASSLGSGALDQPQHF. Here is the DNA: TGTGCCAGCAGCTTAGGGTCAGGGGCTCTGGATCAGCCCCAGCATTTT.